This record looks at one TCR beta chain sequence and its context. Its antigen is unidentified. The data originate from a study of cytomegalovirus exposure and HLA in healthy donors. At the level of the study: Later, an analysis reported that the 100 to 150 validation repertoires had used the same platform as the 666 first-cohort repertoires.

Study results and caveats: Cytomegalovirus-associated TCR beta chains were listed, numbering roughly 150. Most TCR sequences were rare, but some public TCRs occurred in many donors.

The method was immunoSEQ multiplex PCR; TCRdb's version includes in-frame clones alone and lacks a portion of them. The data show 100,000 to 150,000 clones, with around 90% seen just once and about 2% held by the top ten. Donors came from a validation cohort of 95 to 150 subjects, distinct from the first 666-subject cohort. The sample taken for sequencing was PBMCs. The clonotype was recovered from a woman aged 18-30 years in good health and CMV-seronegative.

The DNA of the CDR3 is TGCGCCAGCGGCCCGCGGGGGGGGGCCGGGGTTACAGATACGCAGTATTTT. It codes for CASGPRGGAGVTDTQYF. The chain joins TRBV5-1 to TRBJ2-3; TRBD2 matches 9 bases. Germline V CDR1 and CDR2: SGHRS, YFSETQ. J lost 3 bases, V lost 7 bases, and 15 bases had no gene match. The CDR3 is made up of 17 amino acids.